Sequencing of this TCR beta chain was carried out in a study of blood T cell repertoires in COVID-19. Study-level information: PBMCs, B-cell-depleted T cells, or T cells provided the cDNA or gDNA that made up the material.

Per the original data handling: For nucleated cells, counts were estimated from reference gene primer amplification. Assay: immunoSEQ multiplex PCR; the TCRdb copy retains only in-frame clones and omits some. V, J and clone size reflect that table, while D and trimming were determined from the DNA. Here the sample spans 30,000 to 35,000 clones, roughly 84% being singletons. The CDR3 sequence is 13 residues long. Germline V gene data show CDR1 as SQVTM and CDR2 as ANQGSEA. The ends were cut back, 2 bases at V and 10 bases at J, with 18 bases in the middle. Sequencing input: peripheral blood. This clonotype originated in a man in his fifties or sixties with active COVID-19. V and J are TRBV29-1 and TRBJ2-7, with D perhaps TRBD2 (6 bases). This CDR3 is CSVERAPGGEQYF. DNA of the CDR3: TGCAGCGTTGAAAGGGCCCCGGGCGGGGAACAGTACTTC.